The 21 T cell receptor beta chains in this list originate from one sample, sequenced in a study of shared clonotypes between healthy human individuals. Sequenced by immunoSEQ multiplex PCR; TCRdb stores in-frame clones only, minus some. The repertoire holds some 1,100,000 clones, with approximately 78% as singletons. The sequenced material came from memory CD4+ T cells from PBMCs. The subset is: CD45RA-negative fraction. Receptors were obtained from a man between 18 and 29 years old in good health. Some clones in this sample may be carry-over from other donors' samples.

The rearrangement joins TRBV5-8 to TRBJ1-3; the D is unclear. V dropped 4 bases and J dropped 2 bases, with 13 bases sitting between them. CDR3 length: 15 residues. In germline, CDR1 is SGHTS, CDR2 YDEGEE. The CDR3: CASSRGPQPGNTIYF. CDR3 bases: TGTGCCAGCAGCCGGGGTCCACAGCCTGGAAACACCATATATTTT.

The chain employs TRBV5-4 and TRBJ1-4; 10 positions agree with TRBD1. V dropped 4 bases and J dropped 7; count of bases not matched to a gene: 7. In germline, CDR1 is SGHNT, CDR2 YYREEE (reference sequence). The CDR3 has 15 amino acids. In DNA, the CDR3 is TGTGCCAGCAGCCCGGGGGGACAGGGGCGTGAAAAACTGTTTTTT. It codes for CASSPGGQGREKLFF.

The chain has TRBV6-1 and TRBJ2-2; perhaps TRBD2 as D (5 bases). There are 11 residues in the CDR3. V was trimmed by 7 bases and J by 7 bases, leaving 7 bases between them. Germline V gene data show CDR1 as MNHNS and CDR2 as SASEGT. CDR3 coding DNA: TGTGCCAGCAAGAGGGTCGGGGAGCTGTTTTTT. Its protein product is CASKRVGELFF.

The chain uses TRBV6-6 and TRBJ1-1; 9 nucleotides line up with TRBD1. CDR3 length: 12 residues. Trimming at V came to 1 base and at J to 12 bases, leaving 3 bases not matched to a gene. CDR1 MNHNY and CDR2 SVGAGI come from the germline V gene (reference sequence). In nucleotides, the CDR3 is TGTGCCAGCAGTTACTGGACAGGGGCGACTTTCTTT. Translation: CASSYWTGATFF.

This chain links TRBV5-1 with TRBJ1-4; D is undetermined. Trimming left V 4 bases short and J 8 bases short, with 12 bases between. Germline CDR1 is SGHRS and CDR2 is YFSETQ. This CDR3 comprises 13 residues. CDR3 nucleotide sequence: TGCGCCAGCAGCCCCGGGTCAAAAGAAAAACTGTTTTTT. Translating it yields CASSPGSKEKLFF.

The gene calls are TRBV14 and TRBJ2-5; no definite D call. Per germline, CDR1 SGHDN and CDR2 FVKESK. The CDR3 has 13 amino acids. The V gene lost 3 bases and the J gene lost 5 bases, with 10 bases spanning the gap. The CDR3 bases are TGTGCCAGCAGCCAGAACTTTCGGGAGACCCAGTACTTC. Translated: CASSQNFRETQYF.

This clone occurred once. The chain employs TRBV11-2 and TRBJ2-2; D may match TRBD1 or TRBD2 (5 bases each). The germline V and J ends were trimmed by 2 bases and 6 bases, with 10 bases remaining between them. The germline V gene has CDR1 SGHAT and CDR2 FQNNGV. The CDR3 totals 14 residues. DNA for the CDR3: TGTGCCAGCAGCTTACTTGGGGGTCCCGGGGAGCTGTTTTTT. Its translation: CASSLLGGPGELFF.

The chain couples TRBV7-3 to TRBJ2-3, with D hard to call. CDR3 size: 16 residues. Trimming removed 0 bases at V and 5 bases at J, with 15 bases between. In germline, CDR1 is SGHTA, CDR2 FQGTGA. The CDR3, as DNA: TGTGCCAGCAGCTTAACCCCCAGCGCAAGCCGAGATACGCAGTATTTT. Translated, it gives CASSLTPSASRDTQYF. Complete variable domain (other parts from reference TRBV7-3 and TRBJ2-3): GAGVSQTPSNKVTEKGKYVELRCDPISGHTALYWYRQSLGQGPEFLIYFQGTGAADDSGLPNDRFFAVRPEGSVSTLKIQRTERGDSAVYLCASSLTPSASRDTQYFGPGTRLTVL.

Points on this clone: This sample also contains other DNA sequences that code for the same CDR3. The V and J genes are TRBV5-1 and TRBJ2-7; 7 positions match TRBD2. The CDR3 runs to 15 residues. V shed 3 bases, J shed 0 bases, and the junction held 6 bases outside the gene matches. CDR1 and CDR2 (germline): SGHRS, YFSETQ. The CDR3 loop reads CASSSGLLSSYEQYF. Here the CDR3 DNA reads TGCGCCAGCAGCTCGGGACTACTGAGCTCCTACGAGCAGTACTTC. The full variable domain, completed using reference TRBV5-1 and TRBJ2-7, is KAGVTQTPRYLIKTRGQQVTLSCSPISGHRSVSWYQQTPGQGLQFLFEYFSETQRNKGNFPGRFSGRQFSNSRSEMNVSTLELGDSALYLCASSSGLLSSYEQYFGPGTRLTVT.

This clone was counted between two and nine times. The chain recombines TRBV5-1 with TRBJ1-4; D remains unclear. The germline V and J ends were trimmed by 3 bases and 6 bases, with 15 bases remaining between them. The V gene's germline CDR1 is SGHRS and CDR2 YFSETQ. The CDR3 spans 15 residues. The DNA of the CDR3 is TGCGCCAGCAGCTCAAGTGGGCAGGTGGATGAAAAACTGTTTTTT. As protein: CASSSSGQVDEKLFF.

The rearrangement uses TRBV14 and TRBJ2-2, with 11 bases lining up with TRBD2. This CDR3 is 16 amino acids long. The germline CDR1 and CDR2 sequences are SGHDN and FVKESK. Losses at the gene ends were 4 bases for V and 6 bases for J; bases not matched to a gene: 7. CDR3 in DNA: TGTGCCAGCAGCCTACTAGCGGGGGCACCAGCCGGGGAGCTGTTTTTT. Amino acids: CASSLLAGAPAGELFF.

The chain employs TRBV4-3 and TRBJ2-3; no firm D call. V lost 8 bases and J 3 bases, leaving 18 bases between the germline ends. Germline CDR1 LGHNA, CDR2 YSLEER. The CDR3 extends over 15 amino acids. CDR3 nucleotides: TGCGCCAGCTCCACCTCGGGCCGAGGAACAGATACGCAGTATTTT. This sequence encodes CASSTSGRGTDTQYF.

This chain connects TRBV7-9 to TRBJ2-1; possible D gene TRBD2, 5 bases. Trimming left V 5 bases short and J 2 bases short, with 19 bases between. Germline loops: CDR1 SEHNR, CDR2 FQNEAQ (reference sequence). The CDR3 has 17 residues. CDR3 region: CASSPNVSGSPYNEQFF. The CDR3 coding sequence is TGTGCCAGCAGCCCGAATGTGTCGGGGAGCCCCTACAATGAGCAGTTCTTC.

The CDR3 nucleotides are TGCGCCAGCAGCCGACAGGGGTTAGAAACGTCATCCTACAATGAGCAGTTCTTC. Protein sequence: CASSRQGLETSSYNEQFF. This chain links TRBV5-1 with TRBJ2-1; 8 bases match TRBD1. Germline CDR1 reads SGHRS; CDR2 reads YFSETQ. There are 18 residues in the CDR3. The V and J ends lost 4 bases and 1 base, in that order; junction bases with no gene match: 13.

This chain uses TRBV10-3 with TRBJ1-4, with 7 nucleotides matching TRBD1. The CDR3 length is 12 residues. Trimming took 10 bases from V and 6 from J; bases not matched to a gene: 5. The germline V gene encodes CDR1 ENHRY and CDR2 SYGVKD. The CDR3 protein is CATRQGDEKLFF. In nucleotides, the CDR3 is TGTGCCACTAGACAGGGAGATGAAAAACTGTTTTTT.

The rearrangement joins TRBV11-2 to TRBJ2-2; D is unclear. Germline CDR1 and CDR2: SGHAT and FQNNGV. The V end was cut by 8 bases, the J end by 8 bases, with 18 bases between. The CDR3 is made up of 14 amino acids. As DNA, the CDR3 is TGTGCCAGCGGGTCCACACGGTCCCGGGGGGAGCTGTTTTTT. Encoded protein: CASGSTRSRGELFF.

This chain connects TRBV19 to TRBJ1-4; 10 positions agree with TRBD1. There are 16 residues in the CDR3. V shed 5 bases and J 6 bases; nucleotides not matched to a gene: 9. From germline, CDR1 is LNHDA and CDR2 SQIVND (reference sequence). Written as DNA, the CDR3 is TGTGCCAGTAGTTTACCGGGACAGGGGTTGTATGAAAAACTGTTTTTT. Its protein product is CASSLPGQGLYEKLFF.

This clone has a handful of counts. The rearrangement links TRBV27 to TRBJ1-1, with D hard to call. CDR1 and CDR2 (germline): MNHEY, SMNVEV (reference sequence). Trimming shortened V by 0 bases and J by 4 bases, and 6 bases separated the two germline ends. CDR3 size: 13 residues. The CDR3, as DNA: TGTGCCAGCAGTTTATCAGACGGCACTGAAGCTTTCTTT. This gives the protein CASSLSDGTEAFF.

The genes are TRBV4-1 and TRBJ1-2, with 7 bases lining up with TRBD1. Germline CDR1 is MGHRA and CDR2 is YSYEKL. The length of the CDR3 is 17 residues. The ends lost 2 bases at V and 5 bases at J; junction bases unmatched: 14. The CDR3 DNA sequence: TGCGCCAGCAGCCAATCCCAGGGGGGCGCGATGGGGTATGGCTACACCTTC. Translation: CASSQSQGGAMGYGYTF.

This clone was picked up one time. The V and J genes are TRBV19 and TRBJ1-2; D remains unclear. The germline V gene encodes CDR1 LNHDA and CDR2 SQIVND (reference sequence). The CDR3 has 13 residues. V was clipped by 5 bases and J by 5 bases, with 12 bases between them. The DNA for the CDR3 is TGTGCCAGTAGTTTGGACGGAAAATATGGCTACACCTTC. The encoded protein is CASSLDGKYGYTF. Filled out from reference TRBV19 and TRBJ1-2, the complete variable domain reads DGGITQSPKYLFRKEGQNVTLSCEQNLNHDAMYWYRQDPGQGLRLIYYSQIVNDFQKGDIAEGYSVSREKKESFPLTVTSAQKNPTAFYLCASSLDGKYGYTFGSGTRLTVV.

The rearrangement joins TRBV5-1 to TRBJ2-7; D not resolved. The V and J ends lost 4 bases and 1 base respectively, with 15 bases between them. CDR3 length equals 15 residues. The V gene's germline CDR1 is SGHRS and CDR2 YFSETQ. The CDR3 DNA follows: TGCGCCAGCAGCCCACCAACCGGTGGGTCCTACGAGCAGTACTTC. Its protein is CASSPPTGGSYEQYF.